The subject of this entry is one T cell receptor (beta chain). The antigen is not known. The sorting of each CD8+ T cell subset was done in triplicate, at 300,000 cells each. The source of the sample is a study of CXCR3-negative and CXCR3-positive naive CD8 T cells. This CDR3 is 15 amino acids long. Germline CDR1 and CDR2: LGHNA and YSLEER. Study observations and caveats: CD5 surface expression was similar among naive subsets, and TCR strength was estimated by inference from TRB CDR3 properties. Greater hydrophobicity was found in TRB CDR3s of CXCR3-positive naive cells than of CXCR3-negative naive cells. Diversity was high in both naive subsets and much lower in memory cells.

The authors made the TRB cDNA libraries by 5' RACE using UMI labels. TCRdb reworked the 5' RACE reads into one entry per CDR3 protein, no DNA. Its clone listing holds tens of thousands of distinct CDR3 sequences. V is TRBV4-3 and J is TRBJ1-1; as DNA is missing, the TRBD1 call by TCRdb cannot be tested. This sequence was found in a human donor in good health. Some clones in this sample may be carry-over from other donors' samples. The specimen was naive CXCR3- CD8+ T cells from blood. The subset was: CD45RO-CCR7+CD27+CD95- naive CD8+ T cells lacking CXCR3 (TNR3-). The CDR3 loop is CASSQDKGLIRGAFF.